This entry concerns a single TCR beta chain. Its antigen is as yet unknown. This entry is derived from a study of T cell repertoires in cytomegalovirus infection. Study summary: Matching HLA type and CMV infection were both indicated by public TCR beta signatures. Whole-study findings and limits: Cumulative public TCR beta family frequency identified carriers of CMV plus the relevant HLA.

TCRdb re-analysed the reads in MiXCR, keeping a single row per CDR3 protein. The sample contains 150,000 to 200,000 distinct CDR3 sequences, roughly 27% of which appear only once. CDR1 and CDR2 (germline): SGHTA, FQGNSA. Between the trimmed V and J ends, which lost 6 bases and 3 bases, there was a span of 16 bases. CDR3 length: 15 amino acids. This receptor was obtained from a human donor in good health (CMV status not recorded). Some clones in this sample may be carry-over from other donors' samples. This rearrangement joins TRBV7-2 to TRBJ2-3, with D possibly matching TRBD1 (5 bases). Sequenced material: PBMCs. The CDR3: CASRVGQGVTDTQYF. CDR3 in DNA: TGTGCCAGCAGAGTGGGGCAGGGTGTGACAGATACGCAGTATTTT.